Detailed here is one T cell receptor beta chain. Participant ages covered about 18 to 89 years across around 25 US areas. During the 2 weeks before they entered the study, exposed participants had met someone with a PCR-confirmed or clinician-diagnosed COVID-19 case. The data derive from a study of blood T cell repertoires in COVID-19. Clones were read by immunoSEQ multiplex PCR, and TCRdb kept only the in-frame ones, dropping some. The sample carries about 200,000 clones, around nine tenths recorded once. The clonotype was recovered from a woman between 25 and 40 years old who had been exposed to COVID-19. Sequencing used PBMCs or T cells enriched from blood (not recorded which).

DNA of the CDR3: TGTGCCAGCAGCTTCCCAGGGGGCACCATATATTTT. Translating it yields CASSFPGGTIYF. The chain couples TRBV5-4 to TRBJ1-3, with 7 bases matching TRBD1. The CDR3 has 12 amino acids. Germline lookup yields CDR1 SGHNT and CDR2 YYREEE (reference sequence). Trimming cost V 2 bases and J 9 bases; bases outside gene matches: 2.